Below are 28 T cell receptor beta chains sequenced from a single sample in a study of blood T cell repertoires in COVID-19. The repertoire was sequenced with immunoSEQ multiplex PCR; TCRdb's copy has only in-frame clones and lacks some. The table records roughly 200,000 clones, approximately 82% of them present only once. Sequencing was performed on peripheral blood. These TCRs come from a man aged 40-49 years with active or convalescent COVID-19.

There are a few counts of this clone. The CDR3 region is CASSEEIGSRHSGNTIYF. In DNA, the CDR3 is TGTGCCAGCAGTGAAGAAATTGGGAGCCGACACTCTGGAAACACCATATATTTT. The chain has TRBV6-1 and TRBJ1-3; D remains unclear. The ends were cut back, 1 base at V and 0 bases at J, with 16 bases in the middle. The CDR3 consists of 18 residues. The germline CDR1 and CDR2 sequences are MNHNS and SASEGT.

The sample holds a few counts of this clone. V gene TRBV27 combines with J gene TRBJ2-2, with D hard to call. The CDR3 has 12 residues. Looked up from germline, CDR1 is MNHEY and CDR2 is SMNVEV (reference sequence). The V end was cut by 4 bases, the J end by 3 bases, with 3 bases between. The CDR3 DNA is TGTGCCAGCAGTTCCTACACCGGGGAGCTGTTTTTT. This encodes CASSSYTGELFF.

The chain joins TRBV6-1 to TRBJ2-1; TRBD1 aligns across 8 bases. Germline CDR1 MNHNS, CDR2 SASEGT. Trimming took 2 bases from V and 4 from J; bases not matched to a gene: 4. There are 15 residues in the CDR3. CDR3 coding DNA: TGTGCCAGCAGTGAAATGACAGGGGCATACAATGAGCAGTTCTTC. This sequence encodes CASSEMTGAYNEQFF.

V is TRBV4-2 and J is TRBJ1-4, with unresolved D. Germline assignment: CDR1 LGHNA and CDR2 YNFKEQ. The length of the CDR3 is 15 residues. The V and J ends lost 0 bases and 6 bases respectively, with 11 bases between them. The CDR3 spells CASSQDLSVDEKLFF. In DNA form, the CDR3 reads TGTGCCAGCAGCCAAGATTTGTCCGTTGATGAAAAACTGTTTTTT.

This chain connects TRBV11-2 to TRBJ2-2; possible D gene TRBD1, 6 bases. CDR3 length equals 17 residues. Per the germline V gene, CDR1 is SGHAT and CDR2 is FQNNGV. V lost 1 base, J lost 3 bases, and 15 bases lay in between. The CDR3 sequence: CASSLGTWDTHTGELFF. CDR3 DNA: TGTGCCAGCAGCTTAGGTACATGGGACACCCACACCGGGGAGCTGTTTTTT.

This chain connects TRBV27 to TRBJ1-5; TRBD1 agrees at 7 bases. This CDR3 is 15 amino acids long. Germline V gene data show CDR1 as MNHEY and CDR2 as SMNVEV (reference sequence). J gave up 7 bases and V 5 bases, and 11 bases lay outside the gene matches. The CDR3 is CASSMGQPLTQPQHF. The CDR3 coding sequence is TGTGCCAGCAGTATGGGACAGCCCCTTACACAGCCCCAGCATTTT.

The rearrangement links TRBV5-6 to TRBJ1-4; D gene uncertain. This CDR3 has 14 amino acids. The germline V and J ends were trimmed by 0 bases and 8 bases, with 11 bases remaining between them. Germline lookup yields CDR1 SGHDT and CDR2 YYEEEE. The CDR3 region has the DNA TGTGCCAGCAGCTTGGGGATGGGCCGAGAAAAACTGTTTTTT. Encoded protein: CASSLGMGREKLFF. The full variable domain, with the rest looked up from reference TRBV5-6 and TRBJ1-4, is DAGVTQSPTHLIKTRGQQVTLRCSPKSGHDTVSWYQQALGQGPQFIFQYYEEEERQRGNFPDRFSGHQFPNYSSELNVNALLLGDSALYLCASSLGMGREKLFFGSGTQLSVL.

The table lists this clone with a count of one. V is TRBV6-1 and J is TRBJ2-7; a weak D match, TRBD2 (6 bases). The germline CDR1 and CDR2 sequences are MNHNS and SASEGT. Trimming pared 2 bases from V and 7 bases from J, leaving 18 bases between. The CDR3 loop spans 15 amino acids. CDR3 coding DNA: TGTGCCAGCAGTGAAAGGAGGGCTTCCTTTAGGGAGCAGTACTTC. Translated, it gives CASSERRASFREQYF.

With regard to this clone: A read error may produce the germline difference seen at one junction end. The chain employs TRBV7-7 and TRBJ2-7; 8 nucleotides align to TRBD1. The CDR3 length is 15 residues. Germline V lookup: CDR1 SSHAT, CDR2 FNYEAQ (reference sequence). The CDR3 DNA sequence: TGTGCTAGCAGCGCCTCCGGGACAGGTTTTACCGAGCAGTACTTC. Translating gives CASSASGTGFTEQYF.

The chain employs TRBV24-1 and TRBJ2-5; D uncertain. V lost 5 bases, J lost 2 bases, and 5 bases lay in between. There are 12 residues in the CDR3. The germline V gene encodes CDR1 KGHDR and CDR2 SFDVKD. The CDR3 loop reads CATSGGQETQYF. The CDR3, as DNA: TGTGCCACCAGTGGCGGACAAGAGACCCAGTACTTC.

V is TRBV9 and J is TRBJ2-7; no clear D gene. Germline CDR1 is SGDLS and CDR2 is YYNGEE. CDR3 length equals 13 residues. Deletions cut 4 bases from V and 0 bases from J, with 8 bases between. CDR3 sequence: CASSPHTSYEQYF. The CDR3 DNA sequence: TGTGCCAGCAGCCCACACACCTCCTACGAGCAGTACTTC.

The chain joins TRBV6-5 to TRBJ2-1; TRBD1 is a possible D gene (5 bases). The CDR3 consists of 12 residues. Germline V gene sequence: CDR1 MNHEY, CDR2 SVGAGI. V gave up 5 bases and J gave up 13 bases, with 15 bases separating them. CDR3 coding DNA: TGTGCCAGCAGTCATGGGGCTGCCCCACAGTTCTTC. Residues: CASSHGAAPQFF.

The chain has TRBV5-6 and TRBJ2-3; a weak D match, TRBD1 (5 bases). The CDR3 spans 15 residues. Germline lookup yields CDR1 SGHDT and CDR2 YYEEEE. The V gene lost 1 base and the J gene lost 2 bases, with 11 bases spanning the gap. The chain's CDR3 is CASSLWGGTTDTQYF. In nucleotides, the CDR3 is TGTGCCAGCAGCTTGTGGGGCGGAACCACAGATACGCAGTATTTT.

This chain connects TRBV6-5 to TRBJ2-7, with a tentative D call TRBD1 (6 bases). V lost 4 bases, J lost 3 bases, and 16 bases lay in between. The CDR3 contains 15 residues. Germline CDR1 MNHEY, CDR2 SVGAGI. As DNA, the CDR3 is TGTGCCAGCAGTTCCCCGGGACACTCACTCTACGAGCAGTACTTC. Protein product: CASSSPGHSLYEQYF.

The chain has TRBV7-2 and TRBJ2-7, with D perhaps matching TRBD2 (6 bases). The ends were cut back, 5 bases at V and 3 bases at J, with 17 bases in the middle. This CDR3 comprises 15 residues. Germline V gene lookup returns CDR1 SGHTA and CDR2 FQGNSA. The CDR3 here is CASSRGGGSLYEQYF. The CDR3 bases are TGTGCCAGCAGCCGTGGGGGAGGCTCCCTCTACGAGCAGTACTTC.

The CDR3 bases are TGTGCCAGCAGTGTCTCCTTGGGGGGGGTGACAGGAGTGAACACTGAAGCTTTCTTT. Its translation is CASSVSLGGVTGVNTEAFF. The chain uses TRBV2 and TRBJ1-1; maybe TRBD1 (6 bases). Germline assignment: CDR1 SNHLY and CDR2 FYNNEI. The CDR3 is 19 amino acids. Trimming removed 4 bases from V and 0 bases from J, with 24 bases in between.

This clone appeared a few times. The sample carries other DNA sequences with the same CDR3. The chain is built from TRBV5-1 and TRBJ2-5; 8 nucleotides line up with TRBD1. V was clipped by 2 bases and J by 4 bases; unmatched bases: 4. CDR3 length: 14 amino acids. Germline CDR1 reads SGHRS; CDR2 reads YFSETQ. The DNA for the CDR3 is TGCGCCAGCAGCTTCGGACAGGGAGGAGAGACCCAGTACTTC. Protein sequence: CASSFGQGGETQYF.

The chain links TRBV10-2 to TRBJ1-2; a possible D gene is TRBD1 (5 bases). The CDR3 sequence is 15 residues long. Per germline, CDR1 WSHSY and CDR2 SAAADI. Trimming took off 6 bases at V and 1 base at J, with 15 bases between the two ends. CDR3 region: CASSDGTNVNYGYTF. CDR3 DNA: TGCGCCAGCAGCGACGGGACTAACGTTAACTATGGCTACACCTTC.

V gene TRBV19 combines with J gene TRBJ2-5; TRBD2 might be the D (5 bases). In germline, CDR1 is LNHDA, CDR2 SQIVND (reference sequence). The germline V and J ends were trimmed by 7 bases and 5 bases, with 14 bases remaining between them. The CDR3 runs 13 residues. The CDR3 nucleotides are TGTGCCAGTACCTTAAACGGGGAGGAGACCCAGTACTTC. It yields the protein CASTLNGEETQYF.

The gene calls are TRBV9 and TRBJ2-2, with TRBD1 matching 9 bases. V lost 5 bases and J lost 2; bases outside the gene matches: 4. CDR3 length: 15 amino acids. Per germline, CDR1 SGDLS and CDR2 YYNGEE. CDR3 nucleotide sequence: TGTGCCAGCAGACAAACAGGGGGCAACACCGGGGAGCTGTTTTTT. Its protein is CASRQTGGNTGELFF.

As DNA, the CDR3 is TGTGCCTGGCTGTCGGGGAACAATGAGCAGTTCTTC. This encodes CAWLSGNNEQFF. The V gene is TRBV30, the J gene TRBJ2-1; tentative D call: TRBD2 (5 bases). There are 12 residues in the CDR3. V was trimmed by 5 bases and J by 5 bases, leaving 10 bases between them. In germline, CDR1 is GTSNPN, CDR2 SVGIG (reference sequence).

This chain uses TRBV30 with TRBJ1-3; the D gene is possibly TRBD1 (5 bases). The CDR3 consists of 15 residues. V was shortened by 0 bases and J by 3 bases, with 12 bases between the two germline ends. In germline, CDR1 is GTSNPN, CDR2 SVGIG (reference sequence). The CDR3: CAWSVGGAGGNTIYF. The CDR3 DNA reads as TGTGCCTGGAGTGTAGGAGGGGCCGGTGGAAACACCATATATTTT. The whole variable domain, remainder taken from reference TRBV30 and TRBJ1-3, is SQTIHQWPATLVQPVGSPLSLECTVEGTSNPNLYWYRQAAGRGLQLLFYSVGIGQISSEVPQNLSASRPQDRQFILSSKKLLLSDSGFYLCAWSVGGAGGNTIYFGEGSWLTVV.

This CDR3 is CASSLIGQGRSYNSPLHF. In DNA form, the CDR3 reads TGTGCCAGCAGCTTAATAGGACAGGGAAGGTCCTATAATTCACCCCTCCACTTT. This chain joins TRBV7-2 and TRBJ1-6, with 8 nucleotides matching TRBD1. Losses at the gene ends were 2 bases for V and 1 base for J; bases not matched to a gene: 7. CDR1 is SGHTA, CDR2 FQGNSA, per germline. CDR3 size: 18 residues.

The chain has TRBV11-3 and TRBJ1-4, with D possibly TRBD1 on 6 matching bases. CDR3 length: 15 amino acids. V lost 1 base and J lost 8, with 14 bases in between. Germline-derived CDR1 and CDR2 are SGHNT and YENEEA. The CDR3: CASSLVIQGREKLFF. In nucleotides, the CDR3 is TGTGCCAGCAGCTTAGTTATACAGGGCAGGGAAAAACTGTTTTTT.

The V gene is TRBV10-3, the J gene TRBJ1-6, with TRBD1 matching 7 bases. The CDR3 is 17 residues long. Germline assignment: CDR1 ENHRY and CDR2 SYGVKD. Trimming at V came to 4 bases and at J to 9 bases, leaving 15 bases not matched to a gene. The CDR3 sequence is CAISASVTGWVSSPLHF. Here the CDR3 DNA reads TGTGCCATCAGTGCTTCTGTGACAGGGTGGGTTAGTTCACCCCTCCACTTT.

The chain couples TRBV2 to TRBJ1-4; possible D gene TRBD1, 5 bases. The V and J ends lost 5 bases and 8 bases respectively, with 15 bases between them. This CDR3 spans 14 amino acids. CDR1 is SNHLY, CDR2 FYNNEI, per germline. For the CDR3, the DNA is TGTGCCAGCAGTAAGAAAGCGGGGCGGGAAAAACTGTTTTTT. Encoded protein: CASSKKAGREKLFF.

The rearrangement links TRBV19 to TRBJ1-2; D is perhaps TRBD1 (5 bases). The germline V gene encodes CDR1 LNHDA and CDR2 SQIVND (reference sequence). This CDR3 spans 13 amino acids. The V end lost 6 bases, the J end lost 6 bases, and 14 bases lay between the germline ends. CDR3 DNA sequence: TGTGCCAGTAGAGTGGGCAGGGATGATGGCTACACCTTC. Protein sequence: CASRVGRDDGYTF.

The chain employs TRBV24-1 and TRBJ2-3; D is possibly TRBD1 (6 bases). V was cut by 4 bases and J by 4 bases, with 14 bases left in between. The CDR3 is 15 residues long. CDR1 KGHDR and CDR2 SFDVKD come from the germline V gene. The CDR3 region has the DNA TGTGCCACCAGTGACTCTGGACAGATGGCAGATACGCAGTATTTT. It yields the protein CATSDSGQMADTQYF.